These T cell receptor beta chains were read from a single sample in a study of blood T cell repertoires in COVID-19. Sequencing used immunoSEQ multiplex PCR; TCRdb keeps in-frame clones, though not all of them. This sample yields some 100,000 clones, of which approximately 86% are seen a single time; 2.7% belongs to the top ten. Sequenced: PBMCs or T cells enriched from blood (not recorded which). These receptors came from a woman aged 50 to 65 who had recovered from COVID-19. CDR3s include the opening cysteine and the closing phenylalanine or tryptophan. Fields, in order: V gene, clone size, J gene, D gene, CDR3 DNA, CDR3 protein. A D gene is named only where the DNA matches it firmly. Clone size is given for some rows only: seen once, a few or many times, or a class if the clone is expanded.

TRBV10-1,-,TRBJ2-2,-,TGCGCCAGCAGTGGACCGGGGACTGGCAATCGTACCGGGGAGCTGTTTTTT,CASSGPGTGNRTGELFF
TRBV5-1,-,TRBJ1-4,TRBD1,TGCGCCAGCAGCGAGGGACAGGGCGGCGTTGAAAAACTGTTTTTT,CASSEGQGGVEKLFF
TRBV5-4,-,TRBJ2-7,TRBD1,TGTGCCAGCAGCGATCCCCCGCGACAGGGCCTTGGTAAGCAGTACTTC,CASSDPPRQGLGKQYF
TRBV5-1,-,TRBJ1-1,-,TGCGCCAGCAGCGAAACAGGTTTATTTTGGGACACTGAAGCTTTCTTT,CASSETGLFWDTEAFF
TRBV10-2,-,TRBJ2-1,TRBD2,TGCGCCAGCGGGGGAGCGGGGATAGCCTCCTACAATGAGCAGTTCTTC,CASGGAGIASYNEQFF
TRBV28,-,TRBJ2-2,-,TGTGCCAGCAGTTTCCCGGGAGCTCACACCGGGGAGCTGTTTTTT,CASSFPGAHTGELFF
TRBV5-1,-,TRBJ2-2,TRBD1,TGCGCCAGCAGCGGGACAGGGGGCCCGGCCGGGGAGCTGTTTTTT,CASSGTGGPAGELFF
TRBV7-3,-,TRBJ1-1,TRBD1,TGTGCCAGCAGCGTCACAGGGGGGATGAACACTGAAGCTTTCTTT,CASSVTGGMNTEAFF
TRBV11-3,once,TRBJ2-5,-,TGTGCCAGCAGCTTAGATCCTAGGGGCTCTGAGACCCAGTACTTC,CASSLDPRGSETQYF
TRBV18,-,TRBJ2-3,-,TGTGCCAGCTCACCCAACGGACAGATACCGGGACAAGCAACAGATACGCAGTATTTT,CASSPNGQIPGQATDTQYF
TRBV6-5,-,TRBJ2-2,-,TGTGCCAGCAGGAGGGAGAACGCCGGGGAGCTGTTTTTT,CASRRENAGELFF
TRBV16,-,TRBJ1-5,TRBD1,TGTGCCAGCAGCCAACTCCCACAGGGGCGTAATCAGCCCCAGCATTTT,CASSQLPQGRNQPQHF
TRBV2,few,TRBJ1-5,-,TGTGCCAGCACAACAGGGACGCAGCCCCAGCATTTT,CASTTGTQPQHF
TRBV29-1,many,TRBJ1-3,TRBD1,TGCAGCGTTGAAGATCCTGACAGGGATCGTGGAAACACCATATATTTT,CSVEDPDRDRGNTIYF
TRBV2,-,TRBJ1-5,TRBD1,TGTGCCACCCGAGACAGGGGGCTTGATCAGCCCCAGCATTTT,CATRDRGLDQPQHF
TRBV7-8,-,TRBJ1-2,-,TGTGCCAGCAGCTTAGGATTTCACAGGGACCAAAACTATGGCTACACCTTC,CASSLGFHRDQNYGYTF
TRBV7-9,-,TRBJ1-1,-,TGTGCCAGCAGCCGGCAGACAGGCCGCCGAAATGAAGCTTTCTTT,CASSRQTGRRNEAFF
TRBV9,-,TRBJ2-1,-,TGTGCCAGCAGCGTAGCGGGAAACTCCTACAATGAGCAGTTCTTC,CASSVAGNSYNEQFF
TRBV21-1,-,TRBJ1-6,-,TGTGCCAGCAGCATGGGAGGCGGGCAACTAGCAAATTCACCCCTCCACTTT,CASSMGGGQLANSPLHF
TRBV27,once,TRBJ2-3,TRBD2,TGTGCCAGCAGTAGGACTAGCGGAAGCACAGATACGCAGTATTTT,CASSRTSGSTDTQYF
TRBV28,few,TRBJ1-1,-,TGTGCCAGCAGTCCGCACTTAAGCGACACTGAAGCTTTCTTT,CASSPHLSDTEAFF
TRBV7-9,-,TRBJ2-7,TRBD2,TGTGCCAGCAGCTTAGGACTAGCGGGAGGGCGTTTGGGGATCTACGAGCAGTACTTC,CASSLGLAGGRLGIYEQYF
TRBV7-3,-,TRBJ2-5,TRBD2,TGTGCCAGCAGCTTCCACGGGACTAGCGGGAGATGGGGCCAAGAGACCCAGTACTTC,CASSFHGTSGRWGQETQYF
TRBV9,-,TRBJ2-7,TRBD2,TGTGCCAGCAGCGTTGGGCGTGGCGGGGGGGAGTACGAGCAGTACTTC,CASSVGRGGGEYEQYF
TRBV28,-,TRBJ1-5,-,TGTGCCATCCAACGGTCAGGGGCGGGTGAGGATCAGCCCCAGCATTTT,CAIQRSGAGEDQPQHF
TRBV7-3,-,TRBJ2-3,TRBD2,TGTGCCAGCAGCTTATATCCCCCCGGGACTAGCGGGGGGGCTTCAGATACGCAGTATTTT,CASSLYPPGTSGGASDTQYF
TRBV5-1,-,TRBJ2-3,TRBD2,TGCGCCAGCAGCAACCCAGGACTAGCGGGAGTCCTCGCAGATACGCAGTATTTT,CASSNPGLAGVLADTQYF
TRBV5-1,-,TRBJ1-1,-,TGCGCCAGCAGCTTCTCGGGGGACTCTGAAGCTTTCTTT,CASSFSGDSEAFF
TRBV3-1/TRBV3-2,-,TRBJ2-2,-,TGTGCCAGCAGCCCCTACAGCGGCGGGGAGCTGTTTTTT,CASSPYSGGELFF
TRBV5-1,once,TRBJ2-7,TRBD1,TGCGCCAGCAGCTTAACCGGGACAGGGGCCGAGCAGTACTTC,CASSLTGTGAEQYF
TRBV28,few,TRBJ2-2,TRBD1,TGTGCCAGCAGTCCAAGACAGGGAATTATAACCGGGGAGCTGTTTTTT,CASSPRQGIITGELFF
TRBV23-1,-,TRBJ1-2,-,TGCGCCAGCAGTCACCTAAGGAGGGGAACCTATGGCTACACCTTC,CASSHLRRGTYGYTF
TRBV7-9,few,TRBJ1-5,-,TGTGCCAGCAGCCCACCGGGAACAGGCAATCAGCCCCAGCATTTT,CASSPPGTGNQPQHF
TRBV24-1,-,TRBJ2-3,TRBD2,TGTGCCACCAGTGATGAGGGACTAGGGGACACAGATACGCAGTATTTT,CATSDEGLGDTDTQYF
TRBV29-1,-,TRBJ2-1,-,TGCAGCGTTTACAGGGTAACGGGCTCCTACAATGAGCAGTTCTTC,CSVYRVTGSYNEQFF
TRBV7-9,-,TRBJ1-1,-,TGTGCCAGCAGCTCGAGCGGGGGGAACACTGAAGCTTTCTTT,CASSSSGGNTEAFF
TRBV28,-,TRBJ2-2,-,TGTGCCAGCAGAGTTACAGGGACCTTGAACACCGGGGAGCTGTTTTTT,CASRVTGTLNTGELFF
TRBV28,-,TRBJ1-6,-,TGTGCCAGCAGTGTCTTACAGGGCTCAAAATATTCACCCCTCCACTTT,CASSVLQGSKYSPLHF
TRBV10-2,-,TRBJ2-7,TRBD2,TGCGCCAGCAGTGAGTCTTGGCGCGTTTTGGCTAGCGGTTCTTACGAGCAGTACTTC,CASSESWRVLASGSYEQYF
TRBV18,-,TRBJ1-3,-,TGTGCCAGCTCACCACTCCCCCCCGGTGGGGACTCGATTGGAAACACCATATATTTT,CASSPLPPGGDSIGNTIYF
TRBV27,-,TRBJ1-2,-,TGTGCCAGCAGTTTATTCGGGTCGGTGGCTGGCCCCTATGGCTACACCTTC,CASSLFGSVAGPYGYTF
TRBV3-1/TRBV3-2,few,TRBJ1-6,TRBD1,TGTGCCAGCAGCCAACCGTGGGGAAGGGGGCATTCACCCCTCCACTTT,CASSQPWGRGHSPLHF
TRBV3-1/TRBV3-2,once,TRBJ2-7,-,TGTGCCAGCAGCGGCAGCTCCTACGAGCAGTACTTC,CASSGSSYEQYF
TRBV5-1,-,TRBJ2-2,-,TGCGCCAGCAGTCGTACCGGGGAGCTGTTTTTT,CASSRTGELFF
TRBV24-1,once,TRBJ1-1,TRBD1,TGTGCCACCAGTGCCCCGACAGGGAGGGCTTTCTTT,CATSAPTGRAFF
TRBV7-6,-,TRBJ2-1,TRBD2,TGTGCCAGCAGCCCAGAGCGGGAGCGCCTCTACAATGAGCAGTTCTTC,CASSPERERLYNEQFF
TRBV24-1,-,TRBJ2-1,TRBD2,TGTGCCACCAGTGCCCGGGGGGGCAATCTTTGGTATGAGCAGTTCTTC,CATSARGGNLWYEQFF
TRBV5-1,-,TRBJ1-1,-,TGCGCCAGCAGCGCCCGGGAGGGACGGGCTGAAGCTTTCTTT,CASSAREGRAEAFF
TRBV28,-,TRBJ2-7,TRBD1,TGTGCCAGCACCACAGGGGACTACGAGCAGTACTTC,CASTTGDYEQYF
TRBV2,-,TRBJ2-3,TRBD2,TGTGCCAGCAACAGCGGGGGCCGTGCTAGCACAGATACGCAGTATTTT,CASNSGGRASTDTQYF
TRBV6-4,-,TRBJ2-1,TRBD1,TGTGCCAGCAGTGTAGCCGGGACAGGCTACAATGAGCAGTTCTTC,CASSVAGTGYNEQFF